This TCR beta chain was recorded in a study of identical twins. Study-wide findings and caveats: Weaker excess twin sharing was seen among beta out-of-frame sequences. Out-of-frame TCR alpha sharing in monozygotic twins exceeded recombination model predictions.

Of note for this clonotype: Its matching antigen is unknown.

The CDR3 is 13 amino acids. V gave up 2 bases and J gave up 6 bases, with 7 bases separating them. CDR1 is LGHNT, CDR2 FRNRAP, per germline. Each CDR3 protein is one row after TCRdb ran MiXCR on the 5' RACE reads. The data show hundreds of thousands of distinct CDR3 sequences, 7.1% seen once. These data were likewise used in another study, on yellow fever vaccine responses in identical twins.

Sample: PBMCs. The TCR originated in a woman aged 18-35 years in good health. V is TRBV12-5 and J is TRBJ2-2, with D perhaps matching TRBD1 or TRBD2 (5 bases each). Written as DNA, the CDR3 is TGTGCTAGTGGTTTGCGGGACCCCGGGGAGCTGTTTTTT. This encodes CASGLRDPGELFF.